The 21 T cell receptor beta chains reported below all come from one sample, sequenced in a study of post-analysis software for immune sequencing data. For these receptors, no antigen is known. Study findings and constraints: Patients had higher frequencies than controls of four to six TRBV segments, including TRBV5-6, TRBV5-1 and TRBV20-1.

Included in the TCR beta cDNA libraries were unique molecular identifiers. TCRdb reanalysed the PCR reads using MiXCR and keeps one entry per CDR3 protein. The sample records roughly 800,000 distinct CDR3 sequences, roughly 27% being singletons. Sequenced: blood. The receptors were sampled from a girl between 10 and 17 years old with multiple sclerosis.

This clonotype showed up many times. The V call is TRBV9, the J call TRBJ2-5; D possibly corresponds to TRBD1 (5 bases). Between the trimmed V and J ends, which lost 1 base and 5 bases, there was a span of 15 bases. The CDR3 is 15 residues long. CDR1 is SGDLS and CDR2 is YYNGEE in the germline V gene. The DNA of the CDR3 is TGTGCCAGCAGCGTAACGCCCGGCAGGGCCGAGACCCAGTACTTC. It codes for CASSVTPGRAETQYF.

The chain joins TRBV10-3 to TRBJ2-1; weak D call: TRBD1 (5 bases). Trimming removed 4 bases at V and 2 bases at J, with 9 bases between. CDR1 and CDR2 from the germline V gene are ENHRY and SYGVKD. The CDR3 has 14 residues. The CDR3 DNA sequence: TGTGCCATCAGTGTTAGGGGCGCCTACAATGAGCAGTTCTTC. Translating gives CAISVRGAYNEQFF.

The chain employs TRBV7-9 and TRBJ1-6; TRBD1 matches at 8 bases. The CDR3 contains 16 residues. Germline trimming cut 0 bases from V and 8 bases from J; bases unmatched to any gene: 6. Germline CDR1 reads SEHNR; CDR2 reads FQNEAQ (reference sequence). The CDR3 DNA follows: TGTGCCAGCAGCTTAGCGCTTGCGACAGGGGATTCACCCCTCCACTTT. Its protein product is CASSLALATGDSPLHF.

V gene TRBV28 combines with J gene TRBJ2-7, with D perhaps TRBD1 (6 bases). The CDR3 loop spans 15 amino acids. Germline loops: CDR1 MDHEN, CDR2 SYDVKM. The germline V and J ends were trimmed by 1 base and 1 base, with 11 bases remaining between them. The CDR3 region has the DNA TGTGCCAGCAGTTTATCCGCACAGGGTTCCTACGAGCAGTACTTC. This encodes CASSLSAQGSYEQYF.

In its sample, this clonotype was seen many times. J is TRBJ2-3 and V is TRBV7-2, with 7 nucleotides matching TRBD1. Germline trimming cut 5 bases from V and 0 bases from J; bases unmatched to any gene: 8. The CDR3 totals 16 residues. From germline, CDR1 is SGHTA and CDR2 FQGNSA. The CDR3, as DNA: TGTGCCAGCAGCGCCCGACAGGGTGGGAGCACAGATACGCAGTATTTT. Translation gives CASSARQGGSTDTQYF.

The V and J genes are TRBV4-3 and TRBJ2-3; TRBD2 aligns across 10 bases. With 5 bases clipped from V and 1 base from J, the junction kept 9 bases outside the gene matches. The CDR3 has 17 residues. CDR1 is LGHNA and CDR2 is YSLEER in the germline V gene. The CDR3 bases are TGCGCCAGCAGCGCGGGAACCGGGACTAGCGGCACAGATACGCAGTATTTT. Its protein product is CASSAGTGTSGTDTQYF.

This clonotype was found a few times. This chain connects TRBV5-1 to TRBJ2-1; TRBD1 agrees at 9 bases. The CDR3 has 15 residues. V trimming: 7 bases; J trimming: 6 bases; junction bases outside the gene matches: 11. The germline CDR1 and CDR2 sequences are SGHRS and YFSETQ. The CDR3 DNA follows: TGCGCCAGCGGAACAACGGGACAGGGTTTCAATGAGCAGTTCTTC. Translation: CASGTTGQGFNEQFF. The complete variable domain, with remaining parts taken from reference TRBV5-1 and TRBJ2-1, reads KAGVTQTPRYLIKTRGQQVTLSCSPISGHRSVSWYQQTPGQGLQFLFEYFSETQRNKGNFPGRFSGRQFSNSRSEMNVSTLELGDSALYLCASGTTGQGFNEQFFGPGTRLTVL.

There are a few counts of this clonotype. The V call is TRBV29-1, the J call TRBJ1-2, with D uncertain. Germline V gene sequence: CDR1 SQVTM, CDR2 ANQGSEA. The CDR3 loop spans 14 amino acids. Trimming left V 3 bases short and J 4 bases short, with 15 bases between. The CDR3 reads CSVEGSSSGYGYTF. Here the CDR3 DNA reads TGCAGCGTTGAGGGCTCCTCGAGCGGCTATGGCTACACCTTC. The full variable domain, completed using reference TRBV29-1 and TRBJ1-2, is SAVISQKPSRDICQRGTSLTIQCQVDSQVTMMFWYRQQPGQSLTLIATANQGSEATYESGFVIDKFPISRPNLTFSTLTVSNMSPEDSSIYLCSVEGSSSGYGYTFGSGTRLTVV.

V gene TRBV4-1 combines with J gene TRBJ2-3; D not certain. V was clipped by 1 base and J by 0 bases, with 14 bases between them. The V gene's germline CDR1 is MGHRA and CDR2 YSYEKL. The CDR3 spans 17 residues. For the CDR3, the DNA is TGCGCCAGCAGCCAAGTGCCCCCTGGGTCTAGCACAGATACGCAGTATTTT. This codes for CASSQVPPGSSTDTQYF.

This chain joins TRBV7-2 and TRBJ2-1; D is tentatively TRBD1 or TRBD2 (5 bases each). Germline V gene data show CDR1 as SGHTA and CDR2 as FQGNSA. V lost 3 bases and J 7 bases, leaving 16 bases between the germline ends. The CDR3 sequence is 15 residues long. This CDR3 is CASSLGDGFLNEQFF. The CDR3 DNA reads as TGTGCCAGCAGCTTGGGGGACGGATTTTTGAATGAGCAGTTCTTC.

The rearrangement joins TRBV20-1 to TRBJ2-7; 12 bases are a match to TRBD2. V lost 2 bases, J lost 5 bases, and 7 bases stayed unmatched. This CDR3 contains 15 residues. Per the germline V gene, CDR1 is DFQATT and CDR2 is SNEGSKA (reference sequence). The CDR3 here is CSARPRLAGEDEQYF. CDR3 DNA: TGCAGTGCTAGACCCCGACTAGCGGGAGAGGACGAGCAGTACTTC.

This clonotype was seen ten or more times. The V gene is TRBV29-1, the J gene TRBJ2-5, with D perhaps given as TRBD1 or TRBD2 (7 bases each). Germline V CDR1 and CDR2: SQVTM, ANQGSEA. Trimming shortened V by 3 bases and J by 2 bases, and 10 bases separated the two germline ends. This CDR3 spans 13 amino acids. CDR3 residues: CSVDQGGQETQYF. The CDR3 nucleotides read TGCAGCGTTGACCAGGGGGGGCAAGAGACCCAGTACTTC.

Here the CDR3 DNA reads TGTGCCAGCTCATATACAGGTACTGGGGCCAACGTCCTGACTTTC. Its protein is CASSYTGTGANVLTF. The chain is built from TRBV18 and TRBJ2-6; D is perhaps TRBD1 (5 bases). With 5 bases removed from V and 2 bases from J, the gap between germline ends came to 10 bases. This CDR3 contains 15 residues. Germline CDR1 KGHSH, CDR2 LQKENI.

This clonotype was detected only a few times. The V gene is TRBV7-2, the J gene TRBJ2-1; TRBD2 is a possible D gene (6 bases). Germline V gives CDR1 SGHTA, CDR2 FQGNSA. Trimming shortened V by 1 base and J by 3 bases, and 19 bases separated the two germline ends. The CDR3 contains 18 residues. This CDR3 reads CASSLDYREGRDYNEQFF. CDR3 nucleotides: TGTGCCAGCAGCTTAGATTATCGTGAGGGGCGGGACTACAATGAGCAGTTCTTC.

The chain carries TRBV6-6 and TRBJ2-1; perhaps TRBD2 as D (5 bases). The CDR3 length is 15 residues. V shed 2 bases and J shed 2 bases, with 10 bases lying between them. The germline gives CDR1 MNHNY, CDR2 SVGAGI (reference sequence). CDR3 sequence: CASSYGRAAYNEQFF. The CDR3 region has the DNA TGTGCCAGCAGTTACGGGCGGGCCGCCTACAATGAGCAGTTCTTC.

CDR3 nucleotides: TGCAGTGCTAGAGGACTAGCGAATTCCTACAATGAGCAGTTCTTC. It codes for CSARGLANSYNEQFF. The chain joins TRBV20-1 to TRBJ2-1; TRBD2 matches at 8 bases. Germline V gene sequence: CDR1 DFQATT, CDR2 SNEGSKA (reference sequence). The CDR3 spans 15 residues. With 1 base clipped from V and 1 base from J, the junction kept 3 bases outside the gene matches.

V is TRBV2 and J is TRBJ1-2; D might be TRBD1 (5 bases). V was trimmed by 2 bases and J by 4 bases, leaving 14 bases between them. The germline gives CDR1 SNHLY, CDR2 FYNNEI. The CDR3 spans 15 residues. The CDR3 protein is CASSEPGEAGYGYTF. The CDR3 region has the DNA TGTGCCAGCAGTGAACCGGGGGAGGCGGGCTATGGCTACACCTTC.

There are a few counts of this clonotype. This chain links TRBV27 with TRBJ2-7; D gene unclear. Per germline, CDR1 MNHEY and CDR2 SMNVEV (reference sequence). The CDR3 is 12 residues long. Trimming took 5 bases from V and 5 from J, leaving 10 bases between them. In DNA, the CDR3 is TGTGCCAGCAGTCCAGGACCCCACGAGCAGTACTTC. This encodes CASSPGPHEQYF.

There are a few counts of this clonotype. The CDR3 protein is CSVEAQNTEAFF. The CDR3 DNA reads TGCAGCGTTGAAGCCCAAAACACTGAAGCTTTCTTT. The chain has TRBV29-1 and TRBJ1-1; no clear D gene. The ends were cut back, 1 base at V and 2 bases at J, with 5 bases in the middle. Germline assignment: CDR1 SQVTM and CDR2 ANQGSEA. CDR3 length: 12 residues. The full variable domain, rest sourced from reference TRBV29-1 and TRBJ1-1, is SAVISQKPSRDICQRGTSLTIQCQVDSQVTMMFWYRQQPGQSLTLIATANQGSEATYESGFVIDKFPISRPNLTFSTLTVSNMSPEDSSIYLCSVEAQNTEAFFGQGTRLTVV.

This rearrangement joins TRBV7-2 to TRBJ2-2; D possibly corresponds to TRBD2 (5 bases). CDR3 length: 16 amino acids. Germline CDR1 and CDR2: SGHTA and FQGNSA. Between the trimmed V and J ends, which lost 6 bases and 3 bases, there was a span of 17 bases. Here the CDR3 DNA reads TGTGCCAGCAGGCACGCGACGCGGGCGGACACCGGGGAGCTGTTTTTT. It specifies CASRHATRADTGELFF. The full variable domain, in which reference TRBV7-2 and TRBJ2-2 provide the parts outside the CDR3, is GAGVSQSPSNKVTEKGKDVELRCDPISGHTALYWYRQSLGQGLEFLIYFQGNSAPDKSGLPSDRFSAERTGGSVSTLTIQRTQQEDSAVYLCASRHATRADTGELFFGEGSRLTVL.

This clonotype was seen ten or more times. The rearrangement uses TRBV5-8 and TRBJ2-6; D gene unclear. There are 16 residues in the CDR3. Germline V gives CDR1 SGHTS, CDR2 YDEGEE. Trimming left V 5 bases short and J 0 bases short, with 12 bases between. The CDR3, as DNA: TGTGCCAGCAGAAAAGGGCTCCACTCTGGGGCCAACGTCCTGACTTTC. Its protein product is CASRKGLHSGANVLTF.